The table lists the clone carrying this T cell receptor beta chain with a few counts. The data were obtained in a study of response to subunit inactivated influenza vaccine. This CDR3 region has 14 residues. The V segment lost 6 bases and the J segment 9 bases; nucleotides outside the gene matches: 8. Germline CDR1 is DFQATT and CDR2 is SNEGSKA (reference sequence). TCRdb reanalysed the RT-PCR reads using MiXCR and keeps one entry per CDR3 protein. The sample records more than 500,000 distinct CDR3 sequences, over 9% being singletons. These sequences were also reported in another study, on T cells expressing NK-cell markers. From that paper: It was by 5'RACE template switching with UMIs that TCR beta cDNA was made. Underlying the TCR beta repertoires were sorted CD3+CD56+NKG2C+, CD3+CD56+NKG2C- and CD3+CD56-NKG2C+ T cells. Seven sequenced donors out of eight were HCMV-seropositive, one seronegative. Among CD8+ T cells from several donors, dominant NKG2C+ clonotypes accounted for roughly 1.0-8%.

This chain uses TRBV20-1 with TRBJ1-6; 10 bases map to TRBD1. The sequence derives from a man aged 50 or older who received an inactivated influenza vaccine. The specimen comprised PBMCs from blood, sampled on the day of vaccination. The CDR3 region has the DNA TGCAGTGCGACCCAGGGACAGGGGTCTTCACCCCTCCACTTT. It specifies CSATQGQGSSPLHF.